The 26 T cell receptor beta chains reported below all come from one sample, sequenced in a study of T cells in Graves' hyperthyroidism and ophthalmopathy. Regions amplified from RNA transcripts were the TCR beta CDR3 regions. An initial round of RT-PCR targeting the TCR CDR3 relied on the HTBI primer set. TCRdb passed the multiplex PCR reads through MiXCR, listing each CDR3 protein once. The repertoire holds approximately 250,000 distinct CDR3 sequences, with around 26% as singletons. Sequenced: blood. The receptors derive from a woman aged 40 to 50 with Graves' ophthalmopathy.

The V and J genes are TRBV20-1 and TRBJ2-7; 13 bases line up with TRBD2. The CDR3 loop spans 14 amino acids. Per germline, CDR1 DFQATT and CDR2 SNEGSKA (reference sequence). The trim removed 6 bases at V and 4 bases at J, leaving 6 bases unmatched. The CDR3 DNA follows: TGCAGTGCCCAGGGGACTAGCGGGATATACGAGCAGTACTTC. As protein: CSAQGTSGIYEQYF.

This clonotype occurred many times. V gene TRBV28 combines with J gene TRBJ2-6; 11 bases are a match to TRBD1. Germline V gene data show CDR1 as MDHEN and CDR2 as SYDVKM. The CDR3 runs to 15 residues. Trimming at V came to 6 bases and at J to 6 bases, leaving 4 bases not matched to a gene. CDR3 sequence reads: CASSRTGGLANVLTF. The CDR3 nucleotides are TGTGCCAGCAGCCGGACAGGGGGCTTGGCCAACGTCCTGACTTTC.

This clonotype has a count of ten or more. The chain employs TRBV12-3 or TRBV12-4 and TRBJ2-7; no clear D gene. The V and J ends lost 0 bases and 5 bases respectively, with 8 bases between them. The CDR3 runs to 13 residues. The CDR3 loop is CASSLAPANEQYF. For the CDR3, the DNA is TGTGCCAGCAGTTTAGCGCCGGCTAACGAGCAGTACTTC.

J is TRBJ1-1 and V is TRBV27; TRBD1 matches at 7 bases. The CDR3 is made up of 15 amino acids. The V gene end was trimmed by 6 bases and the J gene end by 3 bases; junction bases not matched to a gene: 10. The V gene's germline CDR1 is MNHEY and CDR2 SMNVEV (reference sequence). The CDR3 reads CASSSTATGYTEAFF. The CDR3, as DNA: TGTGCCAGCAGCTCTACGGCGACAGGGTACACTGAAGCTTTCTTT.

In this sample, this clonotype turned up many times. The J gene is TRBJ2-7, the V gene TRBV25-1; perhaps TRBD1 as D (8 bases). Germline V CDR1 and CDR2: MGHDK, SYGVNS. V lost 8 bases and J lost 4, with 15 bases in between. The CDR3 contains 13 residues. The CDR3 sequence: CASGTGGGYEQYF. The CDR3, as DNA: TGTGCCAGCGGAACAGGGGGGGGTTACGAGCAGTACTTC.

The V and J genes are TRBV12-3 or TRBV12-4 and TRBJ2-6; 8 bases agree with TRBD1. The CDR3 contains 16 residues. V shed 6 bases and J 4 bases; nucleotides not matched to a gene: 8. Here the CDR3 DNA reads TGTGCCAGCAGCATATCAGGGGGCGCCGGGGCCAACGTCCTGACTTTC. It yields the protein CASSISGGAGANVLTF.

DNA for the CDR3: TGTGCCACCAGCAGAGGCGGGACAGGCAAAAACTATGGCTACACCTTC. This translates into CATSRGGTGKNYGYTF. The rearrangement uses TRBV15 and TRBJ1-2; 8 bases fit TRBD1. The CDR3 is made up of 16 amino acids. The germline V gene has CDR1 LNHNV and CDR2 YYDKDF (reference sequence). Losses at the gene ends were 1 base for V and 2 bases for J; bases not matched to a gene: 6.

This clonotype was counted at least ten times. The chain links TRBV5-1 to TRBJ2-2; 7 nucleotides match TRBD1. Trimming at V came to 0 bases and at J to 5 bases, leaving 10 bases not matched to a gene. Germline assignment: CDR1 SGHRS and CDR2 YFSETQ. CDR3 length: 17 amino acids. The CDR3: CASSLVLSTGPTGELFF. DNA of the CDR3: TGCGCCAGCAGCTTGGTACTGTCGACAGGGCCGACCGGGGAGCTGTTTTTT.

This clonotype was seen at least ten times. This chain uses TRBV28 with TRBJ2-7, with TRBD1 identical over 12 bases. The CDR3 spans 16 residues. The junction had 8 bases not matched to a gene; V was cut back by 6 bases and J by 2 bases. Germline V lookup: CDR1 MDHEN, CDR2 SYDVKM. The CDR3 spells CASSSRDRGLTYEQYF. The CDR3 nucleotides are TGTGCCAGCAGCTCCCGGGACAGGGGGCTGACCTACGAGCAGTACTTC.

This clonotype was seen at least ten times. The rearrangement links TRBV20-1 to TRBJ2-7, with 10 bases aligning to TRBD2. The J segment lost 3 bases and the V segment lost 6 bases, leaving 11 bases of the junction unmatched. The CDR3 covers 15 residues. Germline loops: CDR1 DFQATT, CDR2 SNEGSKA (reference sequence). CDR3: CSAPLPLAGNYEQYF. CDR3 coding DNA: TGCAGTGCCCCCCTCCCACTAGCGGGAAACTACGAGCAGTACTTC.

The rearrangement joins TRBV19 to TRBJ1-2, with 7 bases identical to TRBD1. V dropped 0 bases and J dropped 3; count of bases not matched to a gene: 4. Germline V CDR1 and CDR2: LNHDA, SQIVND (reference sequence). This CDR3 is 15 amino acids long. CDR3 sequence reads: CASSIDGGGDYGYTF. DNA for the CDR3: TGTGCCAGTAGTATAGATGGAGGGGGCGACTATGGCTACACCTTC.

This clonotype was seen at least ten times. The genes are TRBV3-1 and TRBJ1-1; D is uncertain. V was trimmed by 8 bases and J by 1 base, leaving 8 bases between them. Germline assignment: CDR1 LGHDT and CDR2 YNNKEL (reference sequence). This CDR3 has 12 residues. CDR3 bases: TGTGCCAGCGCCCCGGGGAACACTGAAGCTTTCTTT. Translation gives CASAPGNTEAFF.

The gene calls are TRBV6-2 or TRBV6-3 and TRBJ2-2, with no clear D. CDR3 length: 16 residues. Trimming cost V 7 bases and J 10 bases, with 25 bases left between them. Per the germline V gene, CDR1 is MNHEY and CDR2 is SVGEGT. The CDR3 region is CASIKAETVISAELFF. CDR3 sequence (DNA): TGTGCCAGCATCAAGGCGGAAACGGTCATATCCGCGGAGCTGTTTTTT.

This chain uses TRBV6-5 with TRBJ2-5; the D gene could be TRBD1 or TRBD2 (5 bases each). The CDR3 consists of 14 residues. Between the trimmed V and J ends, which lost 4 bases and 5 bases, there was a span of 14 bases. The V gene's germline CDR1 is MNHEY and CDR2 SVGAGI. This CDR3 is CASSLDTGGETQYF. DNA of the CDR3: TGTGCCAGCAGTTTGGACACCGGCGGGGAGACCCAGTACTTC.

At least ten counts were recorded for this clonotype. V gene TRBV5-1 combines with J gene TRBJ2-5, with a tentative D call TRBD2 (5 bases). This CDR3 is built from 15 residues. CDR1 is SGHRS and CDR2 is YFSETQ in the germline V gene. The V end was cut by 6 bases, the J end by 4 bases, with 19 bases between. CDR3 nucleotides: TGCGCCAGCATTCGAGGACTCCGGTCCCTAGAGACCCAGTACTTC. Translation gives CASIRGLRSLETQYF.

The table lists this clonotype with many counts. The J gene is TRBJ2-6, the V gene TRBV28, with 11 bases that match TRBD2. The germline V gene encodes CDR1 MDHEN and CDR2 SYDVKM. CDR3 length: 19 amino acids. Germline trimming cut 4 bases from V and 0 bases from J; bases unmatched to any gene: 8. CDR3 nucleotide sequence: TGTGCCAGCAGTTCAGCCGGGACTAGCGGTCTCTCTGGGGCCAACGTCCTGACTTTC. This translates into CASSSAGTSGLSGANVLTF.

This rearrangement joins TRBV6-1 to TRBJ1-2; D is uncertain. Trimming stripped 7 bases from V and 6 bases from J, with 15 bases between. The CDR3 contains 13 residues. Germline lookup yields CDR1 MNHNS and CDR2 SASEGT. The CDR3 region is CASIATGSNGYTF. CDR3 in DNA: TGTGCCAGCATCGCTACTGGTTCTAATGGCTACACCTTC.

The J gene is TRBJ2-5, the V gene TRBV6-1, with D perhaps given as TRBD1 or TRBD2 (5 bases each). The CDR3 spans 13 residues. The V and J ends lost 10 bases and 3 bases respectively, with 15 bases between them. Looked up from germline, CDR1 is MNHNS and CDR2 is SASEGT. For the CDR3, the DNA is TGTGCCACCTACGGGACGAACGAAGAGACCCAGTACTTC. This codes for CATYGTNEETQYF.

This clonotype has a count of ten or more. This rearrangement joins TRBV28 to TRBJ1-1; the D is unclear. CDR3 length: 13 residues. The ends were cut back, 3 bases at V and 2 bases at J, with 7 bases in the middle. The germline V gene encodes CDR1 MDHEN and CDR2 SYDVKM. Here the CDR3 reads CASSFPGNTEAFF. The CDR3 bases are TGTGCCAGCAGTTTTCCAGGTAACACTGAAGCTTTCTTT.

This clonotype came up many times. This chain joins TRBV19 and TRBJ1-5; 7 positions match TRBD1. V shed 3 bases, J shed 6 bases, and the junction held 8 bases outside the gene matches. The CDR3 spans 15 residues. Germline CDR1 and CDR2: LNHDA and SQIVND (reference sequence). CDR3 sequence: CASSIIEGAGQPQHF. The CDR3 bases are TGTGCCAGTAGTATTATTGAGGGGGCCGGTCAGCCCCAGCATTTT. Based on the CDR3 plus reference TRBV19 and TRBJ1-5, the full variable domain is DGGITQSPKYLFRKEGQNVTLSCEQNLNHDAMYWYRQDPGQGLRLIYYSQIVNDFQKGDIAEGYSVSREKKESFPLTVTSAQKNPTAFYLCASSIIEGAGQPQHFGDGTRLSIL.

This clonotype was counted at least ten times. The chain combines TRBV15 with TRBJ1-5; the D is unclear. Deletions cut 0 bases from V and 1 base from J, with 1 base between. CDR3 length equals 13 residues. Germline V gene lookup returns CDR1 LNHNV and CDR2 YYDKDF (reference sequence). Here the CDR3 DNA reads TGTGCCACCAGCAGAGAGAGCAATCAGCCCCAGCATTTT. Its translation is CATSRESNQPQHF.

This clonotype is a singleton in its sample. The CDR3 region has the DNA TGTGCCAGCAGTTCTACCAGACAGGGGGCCGGAGAGACCCAGTACTTC. As protein: CASSSTRQGAGETQYF. The chain links TRBV28 to TRBJ2-5; TRBD1 matches at 10 bases. The germline CDR1 and CDR2 sequences are MDHEN and SYDVKM. The trim removed 4 bases at V and 4 bases at J, leaving 9 bases unmatched. The CDR3 consists of 16 residues. Full variable domain (remainder filled in from reference TRBV28 and TRBJ2-5): DVKVTQSSRYLVKRTGEKVFLECVQDMDHENMFWYRQDPGLGLRLIYFSYDVKMKEKGDIPEGYSVSREKKERFSLILESASTNQTSMYLCASSSTRQGAGETQYFGPGTRLLVL.

This chain links TRBV20-1 with TRBJ2-5; 14 nucleotides align to TRBD2. Per germline, CDR1 DFQATT and CDR2 SNEGSKA (reference sequence). V lost 1 base, J lost 5 bases, and 6 bases stayed unmatched. The length of the CDR3 is 16 residues. The CDR3 is CSARGERLAGGETQYF. The CDR3, as DNA: TGCAGTGCTAGAGGAGAAAGACTAGCGGGGGGGGAGACCCAGTACTTC.

This clonotype showed up many times. V and J are TRBV9 and TRBJ2-7; TRBD1 matches at 8 bases. Losses at the gene ends were 7 bases for V and 2 bases for J; bases not matched to a gene: 11. The germline CDR1 and CDR2 sequences are SGDLS and YYNGEE. The CDR3 extends over 15 amino acids. The CDR3 loop is CASAPSGTGPYEQYF. The CDR3 region has the DNA TGTGCCAGCGCCCCGTCCGGGACAGGACCCTACGAGCAGTACTTC.

This clonotype showed up just a few times. The CDR3 sequence is CASSESRTGELFF. The CDR3 DNA is TGCGCCAGCAGTGAGTCCCGGACCGGGGAGCTGTTTTTT. This chain uses TRBV10-2 with TRBJ2-2; D not certain. Trimming left V 0 bases short and J 5 bases short, with 4 bases between. The germline V gene has CDR1 WSHSY and CDR2 SAAADI. This CDR3 contains 13 residues.

This clonotype has a count of ten or more. V gene TRBV19 combines with J gene TRBJ1-5, with TRBD1 as a possible D gene (6 bases). Germline values: CDR1 LNHDA, CDR2 SQIVND (reference sequence). The CDR3 has 14 residues. Trimming left V 7 bases short and J 5 bases short, with 15 bases between. Here the CDR3 DNA reads TGTGCCAGTACTCCGACTCAGGGGTATCAGCCCCAGCATTTT. Translating it yields CASTPTQGYQPQHF.